One and the same sample provided the 9 T cell receptor beta chains below, sequenced in a study of shared clonotypes between healthy human individuals. Data came from immunoSEQ multiplex PCR; TCRdb stores just in-frame clones and leaves some out. The table has over a million clones, 65% to 80% seen once. Specimen: memory CD4+ T cells sorted from blood. The subset here: CD45RA-negative fraction. The receptors shown here come from a young man in good health.

The CDR3 sequence is CSAGPSTDTQYF. The CDR3 DNA reads TGCAGCGCGGGACCTAGCACAGATACGCAGTATTTT. The rearrangement uses TRBV29-1 and TRBJ2-3; D could derive from TRBD1 or TRBD2 (5 bases each). CDR3 length: 12 amino acids. The germline gives CDR1 SQVTM, CDR2 ANQGSEA. Trimming left V 7 bases short and J 0 bases short, with 8 bases between.

This clone appeared a single time. The genes are TRBV5-1 and TRBJ1-4; 9 bases fit TRBD1. The junction had 6 bases not matched to a gene; V was cut back by 4 bases and J by 8 bases. The germline CDR1 and CDR2 sequences are SGHRS and YFSETQ. The length of the CDR3 is 14 residues. The CDR3 DNA follows: TGCGCCAGCAGCGCCGGGACAGGGAAGGAAAAACTGTTTTTT. This gives the protein CASSAGTGKEKLFF.

This clone was found a few times. The rearrangement links TRBV6-6 to TRBJ1-1; D gene unclear. The V gene's germline CDR1 is MNHNY and CDR2 SVGAGI (reference sequence). V lost 0 bases, J lost 7 bases, and 6 bases lay in between. This CDR3 spans 12 amino acids. The CDR3 region is CASSYSSVEAFF. The CDR3 nucleotides are TGTGCCAGCAGTTACTCTAGCGTTGAAGCTTTCTTT.

The chain is built from TRBV11-2 and TRBJ2-5, with a tentative D call TRBD2 (5 bases). Trimming left V 6 bases short and J 2 bases short, with 16 bases between. This CDR3 spans 15 amino acids. Germline CDR1 and CDR2: SGHAT and FQNNGV. The CDR3 sequence is CASRRGLGGQETQYF. The CDR3 DNA reads TGTGCCAGCAGACGCGGACTGGGTGGACAAGAGACCCAGTACTTC.

The CDR3 sequence is CASSLSPGGVFGYTF. The CDR3 DNA follows: TGTGCCAGCAGTTTATCGCCAGGGGGGGTCTTTGGCTACACCTTC. The chain has TRBV27 and TRBJ1-2, with 7 bases fitting TRBD1. Trimming took 0 bases from V and 7 from J; bases not matched to a gene: 8. CDR1 MNHEY and CDR2 SMNVEV come from the germline V gene (reference sequence). This CDR3 has 15 amino acids.

In DNA form, the CDR3 reads TGTGCCAGTAGTACCGGGACAGCCTTTAATTCACCCCTCCACTTT. Protein sequence: CASSTGTAFNSPLHF. V is TRBV19 and J is TRBJ1-6, with 7 bases aligning to TRBD1. The V segment lost 4 bases and the J segment 6 bases; nucleotides outside the gene matches: 6. The CDR3 has 15 amino acids. Germline assignment: CDR1 LNHDA and CDR2 SQIVND (reference sequence).

This clone was seen only once. The rearrangement links TRBV6-1 to TRBJ1-1, with D maybe TRBD1 (5 bases). Trimming pared 6 bases from V and 2 bases from J, leaving 13 bases between. The CDR3 runs 14 residues. CDR1 MNHNS and CDR2 SASEGT come from the germline V gene. This CDR3 reads CASSELGLNTEAFF. The CDR3 bases are TGTGCCAGCAGCGAGTTGGGACTTAACACTGAAGCTTTCTTT.

The V and J genes are TRBV7-2 and TRBJ1-1, with 7 bases matching TRBD1. The trim removed 5 bases at V and 4 bases at J, leaving 10 bases unmatched. The CDR3 runs to 15 residues. Germline V gene lookup returns CDR1 SGHTA and CDR2 FQGNSA. This CDR3 is CASSLQGITSTEAFF. CDR3 DNA sequence: TGTGCCAGCAGCCTACAGGGGATTACGAGCACTGAAGCTTTCTTT.

The chain recombines TRBV11-2 with TRBJ2-3; D remains ambiguous. The CDR3 runs to 14 residues. Germline V gives CDR1 SGHAT, CDR2 FQNNGV. The V end was cut by 2 bases, the J end by 9 bases, with 15 bases between. In DNA, the CDR3 is TGTGCCAGCAGCTTATCCCCCAACATGAAAACGCAGTATTTT. This translates into CASSLSPNMKTQYF.